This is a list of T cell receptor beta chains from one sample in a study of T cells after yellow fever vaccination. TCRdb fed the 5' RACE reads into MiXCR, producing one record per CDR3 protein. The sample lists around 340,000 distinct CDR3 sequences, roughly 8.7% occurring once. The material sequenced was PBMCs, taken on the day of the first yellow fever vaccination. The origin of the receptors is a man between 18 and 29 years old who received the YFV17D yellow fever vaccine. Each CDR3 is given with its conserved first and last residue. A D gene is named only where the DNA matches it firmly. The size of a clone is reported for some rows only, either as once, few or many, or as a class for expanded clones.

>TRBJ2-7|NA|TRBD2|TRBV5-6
CASSIPSGYEQYF
TGTGCCAGCAGCATTCCTAGCGGGTACGAGCAGTACTTC
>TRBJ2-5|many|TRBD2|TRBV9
CASSISSGQETQYF
TGTGCCAGCAGTATCTCTAGCGGCCAAGAGACCCAGTACTTC
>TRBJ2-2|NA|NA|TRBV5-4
CASRVGGNTGELFF
TGTGCCAGCAGGGTAGGGGGGAACACCGGGGAGCTGTTTTTT
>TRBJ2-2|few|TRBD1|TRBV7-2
CASSLLGGKDTGELFF
TGTGCCAGCAGCTTATTAGGGGGCAAGGACACCGGGGAGCTGTTTTTT
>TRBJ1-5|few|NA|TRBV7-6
CASSLERGSNQPQHF
TGTGCCAGCAGCTTAGAACGGGGGAGCAATCAGCCCCAGCATTTT
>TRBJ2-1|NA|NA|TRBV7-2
CASSLRMGGGQFF
TGTGCCAGCAGCCTTCGAATGGGGGGAGGGCAGTTCTTC
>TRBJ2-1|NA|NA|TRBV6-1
CATRKGGLRYNEQFF
TGTGCCACCCGGAAGGGGGGGCTTCGGTACAATGAGCAGTTCTTC
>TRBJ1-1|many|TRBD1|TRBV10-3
CAIRGQGRGYTEAFF
TGTGCCATCAGGGGACAGGGTAGGGGGTACACTGAAGCTTTCTTT
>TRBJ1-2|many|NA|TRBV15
CATSRTLSDGYTF
TGTGCCACCAGCAGAACTCTGAGCGATGGCTACACCTTC
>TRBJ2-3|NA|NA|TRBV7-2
CASSLVGTRSTDTQYF
TGTGCCAGCAGCTTAGTTGGGACACGGTCCACAGATACGCAGTATTTT
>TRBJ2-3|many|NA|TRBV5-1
CASSLLQGSDTQYF
TGCGCCAGCAGCTTATTACAGGGTTCAGATACGCAGTATTTT
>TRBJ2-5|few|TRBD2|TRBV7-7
CASSLGLAGYQETQYF
TGTGCCAGCAGCTTAGGTCTAGCGGGGTACCAAGAGACCCAGTACTTC
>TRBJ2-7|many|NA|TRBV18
CASSPEGSYEQYF
TGTGCCAGCTCCCCGGAGGGCTCCTACGAGCAGTACTTC
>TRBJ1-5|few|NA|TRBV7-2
CASSRDRRPQHF
TGTGCCAGCAGCAGAGACAGGAGGCCCCAGCATTTT
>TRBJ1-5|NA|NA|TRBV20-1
CSARAPGPSNQPQHF
TGCAGTGCTAGGGCCCCGGGGCCCAGCAATCAGCCCCAGCATTTT
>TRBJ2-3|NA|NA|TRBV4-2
CASSQVSGGLSTDTQYF
TGTGCCAGCAGCCAAGTGTCGGGGGGCCTCAGCACAGATACGCAGTATTTT
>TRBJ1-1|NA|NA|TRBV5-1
CASSLGQPLNTEAFF
TGCGCCAGCAGCTTGGGGCAGCCTTTGAACACTGAAGCTTTCTTT
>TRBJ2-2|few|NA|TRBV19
CASSKRLRTGNTGELFF
TGTGCCAGTAGTAAACGGCTGCGGACGGGTAACACCGGGGAGCTGTTTTTT
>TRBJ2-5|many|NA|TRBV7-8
CASTPYPGQETQYF
TGTGCCAGCACCCCCTACCCGGGCCAAGAGACCCAGTACTTC
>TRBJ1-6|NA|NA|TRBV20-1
CSARDLGLNSPLHF
TGCAGTGCTAGAGATCTAGGGCTAAATTCACCCCTCCACTTT
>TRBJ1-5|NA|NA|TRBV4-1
CASSQVSSNQPQHF
TGCGCCAGCAGCCAAGTGAGTAGCAATCAGCCCCAGCATTTT
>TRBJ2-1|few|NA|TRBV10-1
CASSELQGRNEQFF
TGCGCCAGCAGTGAGCTCCAGGGAAGGAATGAGCAGTTCTTC
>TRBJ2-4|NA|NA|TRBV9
CASRINIQYF
TGTGCCAGCAGGATAAACATTCAGTACTTC
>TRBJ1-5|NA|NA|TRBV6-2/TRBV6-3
CASSYEVGDSNQPQHF
TGTGCCAGCAGTTACGAGGTCGGGGATAGCAATCAGCCCCAGCATTTT
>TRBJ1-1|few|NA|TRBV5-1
CASSWEGGTEAFF
TGCGCCAGCAGCTGGGAGGGGGGCACTGAAGCTTTCTTT
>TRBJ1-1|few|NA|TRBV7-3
CASSNNGDTEAFF
TGTGCCAGCAGCAATAATGGGGACACTGAAGCTTTCTTT
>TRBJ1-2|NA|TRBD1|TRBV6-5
CASSNRGRDGYTF
TGTGCCAGCAGTAACAGGGGGCGCGATGGCTACACCTTC
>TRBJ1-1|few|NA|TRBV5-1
CASSLMDGAPRAFF
TGCGCCAGCAGCTTGATGGATGGGGCCCCGAGGGCTTTCTTT
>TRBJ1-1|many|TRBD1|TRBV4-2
CASSQMGQGNTEAFF
TGTGCCAGCAGCCAAATGGGACAGGGGAACACTGAAGCTTTCTTT
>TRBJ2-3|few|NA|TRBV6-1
CASSKGGNTDTQYF
TGTGCCAGCAGCAAAGGGGGTAACACAGATACGCAGTATTTT
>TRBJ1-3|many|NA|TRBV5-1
CASSVLPSNSGNTIYF
TGCGCCAGCTCGGTCCTCCCATCAAACTCTGGAAACACCATATATTTT
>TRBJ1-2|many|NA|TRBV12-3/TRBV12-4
CASSPTENYGYTF
TGTGCCAGCAGTCCGACTGAAAACTATGGCTACACCTTC
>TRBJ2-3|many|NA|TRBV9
CASSVLMGGTDTQYF
TGTGCCAGCAGCGTACTTATGGGGGGCACAGATACGCAGTATTTT
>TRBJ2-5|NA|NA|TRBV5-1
CASSADSNQETQYF
TGCGCCAGCAGCGCGGACTCCAACCAAGAGACCCAGTACTTC
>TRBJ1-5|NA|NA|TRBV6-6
CASSSRVSEPQHF
TGTGCCAGCAGTTCACGAGTGAGCGAGCCCCAGCATTTT
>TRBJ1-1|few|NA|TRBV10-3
CAISESRGTTEAFF
TGTGCCATCAGTGAGTCGAGGGGAACAACTGAAGCTTTCTTT
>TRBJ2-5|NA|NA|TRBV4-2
CASSHPRETQYF
TGTGCCAGCAGCCACCCGCGCGAGACCCAGTACTTC
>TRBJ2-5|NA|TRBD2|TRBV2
CASTREGRETQYF
TGTGCCAGCACGCGGGAGGGTAGGGAGACCCAGTACTTC
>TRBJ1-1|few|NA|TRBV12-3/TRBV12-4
CASKGAGSLRTEAFF
TGTGCCAGCAAAGGGGCAGGCTCCCTGCGGACAGAAGCTTTCTTT
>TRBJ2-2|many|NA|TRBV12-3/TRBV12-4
CASSLEQGVTGELFF
TGTGCCAGCAGTTTGGAACAGGGTGTCACCGGGGAGCTGTTTTTT
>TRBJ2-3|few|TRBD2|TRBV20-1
CSARSSGGTDTQYF
TGCAGTGCTAGGAGTAGCGGGGGTACAGATACGCAGTATTTT
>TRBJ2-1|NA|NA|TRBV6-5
CASSTTVSSYNEQFF
TGTGCCAGCAGTACTACAGTGAGCTCCTACAATGAGCAGTTCTTC
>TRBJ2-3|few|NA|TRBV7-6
CASSFGQVETQYF
TGTGCCAGCAGCTTTGGCCAGGTTGAAACGCAGTATTTT
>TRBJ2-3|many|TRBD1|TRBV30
CACGQGGDTQYF
TGTGCCTGTGGACAGGGAGGAGATACGCAGTATTTT
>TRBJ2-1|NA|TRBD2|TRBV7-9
CASRPPTSGSYNEQFF
TGTGCCAGCAGGCCCCCGACTAGCGGATCATACAATGAGCAGTTCTTC
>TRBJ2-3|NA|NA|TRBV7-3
CASSLKGLEDTQYF
TGTGCCAGCAGCTTAAAGGGACTCGAGGATACGCAGTATTTT
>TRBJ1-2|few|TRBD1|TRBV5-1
CASSLQGAIDGYTF
TGCGCCAGCAGCCTGCAGGGGGCTATTGACGGCTACACCTTC
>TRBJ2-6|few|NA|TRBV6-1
CASSQYTGANVLTF
TGTGCCAGCAGCCAATACACTGGGGCCAACGTCCTGACTTTC